This TCR beta chain came from a study of cytomegalovirus exposure and HLA in healthy donors. The PCR was carried out with 60 Vbeta primers and 13 Jbeta primers. Profiled with immunoSEQ multiplex PCR; TCRdb holds only in-frame clones, not every one. Among about 200,000 clones listed, about 13% were seen once. This clone appeared a few times. No antigen is known for it. Study-level results: Across donors, sequencing depth was assumed by presence/absence analyses to be roughly uniform. An apparent linkage of common viral pathogens to several of the most significant clusters emerged in a later analysis. TCR association rates varied by HLA locus in a later analysis, with DRB1 highest and HLA-C lowest. TCR beta V segments were, for the most part, productive about 87% or about 30% of the time in an earlier analysis.

Sequencing was carried out using PBMCs. The clonotype was recovered from a man aged 45-60 years in good health and CMV-seropositive.

CDR3 sequence: CASSREWTAGGETQYF. As DNA, the CDR3 is TGTGCCAGCAGTCGCGAATGGACCGCAGGGGGGGAGACCCAGTACTTC. J is TRBJ2-5 and V is TRBV7-2, with a tentative D call TRBD1 (7 bases). Germline CDR1 is SGHTA and CDR2 is FQGNSA. This CDR3 has 16 residues. Trimming took 6 bases from V and 5 from J, leaving 22 bases between them.